Listed below are T cell receptor beta chains from one sample, sequenced in a study of OX40 agonist ivuxolimab in advanced cancers. Profiled with immunoSEQ multiplex PCR; TCRdb holds only in-frame clones, not every one. The repertoire holds over 80,000 clones, with roughly 91% as singletons. Sample: CD4+ or CD8+ T cells sorted from blood, taken in a trial of the OX40 agonist ivuxolimab. The receptors stem from an adult with an advanced solid tumor such as melanoma, head and neck, liver or kidney cancer. The CDR3 runs from the conserved cysteine through the conserved F or W. D genes are given only for firm matches. The listing skips clone size in some rows; elsewhere it reads once, few, many or a size class.

j_gene: TRBJ1-3; abundance: -; d_gene: TRBD1; v_gene: TRBV4-1; CDR3nt: TGCGCCAGCAGACCCACAGGGGGCTCTGGAAACACCATATATTTT; CDR3aa: CASRPTGGSGNTIYF
j_gene: TRBJ1-1; abundance: -; d_gene: -; v_gene: TRBV2; CDR3nt: TGTGCCAGCAGTAGGGACGAGGGAACTGAAGCTTTCTTT; CDR3aa: CASSRDEGTEAFF
j_gene: TRBJ1-5; abundance: -; d_gene: -; v_gene: TRBV5-6; CDR3nt: TGTGCCAGCAGCTTGGGGGGCAGGCGGTATAGCAATCAGCCCCAGCATTTT; CDR3aa: CASSLGGRRYSNQPQHF
j_gene: TRBJ2-7; abundance: -; d_gene: TRBD1; v_gene: TRBV7-8; CDR3nt: TGTGCCAGCAGCTTAAGGACAGGGACGTTTTACGAGCAGTACTTC; CDR3aa: CASSLRTGTFYEQYF
j_gene: TRBJ2-1; abundance: -; d_gene: -; v_gene: TRBV18; CDR3nt: TGTGCCAGCTCACCACTGCGTTCGTCCTACAATGAGCAGTTCTTC; CDR3aa: CASSPLRSSYNEQFF
j_gene: TRBJ2-7; abundance: -; d_gene: TRBD1; v_gene: TRBV11-2; CDR3nt: TGTGCCAGCAGCTTCGACAGGGGTAGCTACGAGCAGTACTTC; CDR3aa: CASSFDRGSYEQYF
j_gene: TRBJ2-3; abundance: once; d_gene: -; v_gene: TRBV9; CDR3nt: TGTGCCAGCAGCGTAGATCGAAGTGGCACAGATACGCAGTATTTT; CDR3aa: CASSVDRSGTDTQYF
j_gene: TRBJ2-3; abundance: -; d_gene: TRBD2; v_gene: TRBV5-4; CDR3nt: TGTGCCAGCAGCTTGGGACTAGCGGGAGTTGATGATACGCAGTATTTT; CDR3aa: CASSLGLAGVDDTQYF
j_gene: TRBJ1-5; abundance: -; d_gene: -; v_gene: TRBV7-2; CDR3nt: TGTGCCAGCAGCTTAGCTTCCGGGGTGGGAAATCAGCCCCAGCATTTT; CDR3aa: CASSLASGVGNQPQHF
j_gene: TRBJ2-7; abundance: -; d_gene: TRBD2; v_gene: TRBV7-9; CDR3nt: TGTGCCAGCGCCCTAGCGGGAGGAACCTACGAGCAGTACTTC; CDR3aa: CASALAGGTYEQYF
j_gene: TRBJ2-5; abundance: -; d_gene: TRBD1; v_gene: TRBV2; CDR3nt: TGTGCCAGCAGTCCCGGGACAGGGAGAGAGACCCAGTACTTC; CDR3aa: CASSPGTGRETQYF
j_gene: TRBJ1-3; abundance: -; d_gene: -; v_gene: TRBV4-3; CDR3nt: TGCGCCAGCAGCCAAGATAATTCCCGAGGAAACACCATATATTTT; CDR3aa: CASSQDNSRGNTIYF
j_gene: TRBJ2-1; abundance: -; d_gene: -; v_gene: TRBV5-1; CDR3nt: TGCGCCAGCAGCTTGGTCTCTAGTGGTGAGCAGTTCTTC; CDR3aa: CASSLVSSGEQFF
j_gene: TRBJ2-1; abundance: once; d_gene: TRBD2; v_gene: TRBV30; CDR3nt: TGTGCCTGGAGTGAATATTTAGCGGGCGGGAATGAGCAGTTCTTC; CDR3aa: CAWSEYLAGGNEQFF
j_gene: TRBJ2-5; abundance: -; d_gene: TRBD2; v_gene: TRBV28; CDR3nt: TGTGCCAGCAGTTCTTTAGCGGGAGTTGGAGAGACCCAGTACTTC; CDR3aa: CASSSLAGVGETQYF
j_gene: TRBJ2-2; abundance: once; d_gene: TRBD1; v_gene: TRBV18; CDR3nt: TGTGCCAGCTCACCCGGGACAGGTAGCGCCATCGGGGAGCTGTTTTTT; CDR3aa: CASSPGTGSAIGELFF
j_gene: TRBJ2-7; abundance: -; d_gene: -; v_gene: TRBV28; CDR3nt: TGTGCCAGCGGGGACTTGGGACAGCCTAGATACGAGCAGTACTTC; CDR3aa: CASGDLGQPRYEQYF
j_gene: TRBJ2-2; abundance: -; d_gene: -; v_gene: TRBV5-1; CDR3nt: TGCGCCAGCAAAGGGTTTGTCGCCGGGGAGCTGTTTTTT; CDR3aa: CASKGFVAGELFF
j_gene: TRBJ2-7; abundance: -; d_gene: -; v_gene: TRBV6-1; CDR3nt: TGTGCCAGCAGTGAAATGAGTTCGTACGAGCAGTACTTC; CDR3aa: CASSEMSSYEQYF
j_gene: TRBJ2-1; abundance: -; d_gene: -; v_gene: TRBV7-2; CDR3nt: TGTGCCAGCAGCTTAGTGGGGGTCACCCCCGAGCAGTTCTTC; CDR3aa: CASSLVGVTPEQFF
j_gene: TRBJ2-3; abundance: -; d_gene: -; v_gene: TRBV2; CDR3nt: TGTGCCAGCAGTGTCGGGCGCACAGATACGCAGTATTTT; CDR3aa: CASSVGRTDTQYF
j_gene: TRBJ2-7; abundance: -; d_gene: -; v_gene: TRBV19; CDR3nt: TGTGCCAGTAGTTCTCGTTGGGAGAGCTCCTACGAGCAGTACTTC; CDR3aa: CASSSRWESSYEQYF
j_gene: TRBJ1-1; abundance: -; d_gene: -; v_gene: TRBV27; CDR3nt: TGTGCCAGCACTCCCCCGGCGGGGGCCTTGAACACTGAAGCTTTCTTT; CDR3aa: CASTPPAGALNTEAFF
j_gene: TRBJ1-1; abundance: -; d_gene: -; v_gene: TRBV7-2; CDR3nt: TGTGCCAGCAGCTTAGGAAAATATGGGACTGAAGCTTTCTTT; CDR3aa: CASSLGKYGTEAFF
j_gene: TRBJ2-2; abundance: -; d_gene: -; v_gene: TRBV19; CDR3nt: TGTGCCAGTAGTATGAGGGGTTTTCGTCGAGGGGGAGCATCCGGGGAGCTGTTTTTT; CDR3aa: CASSMRGFRRGGASGELFF
j_gene: TRBJ1-5; abundance: -; d_gene: TRBD1; v_gene: TRBV10-3; CDR3nt: TGTGCCATCAGTGACAGGGGGGGCAATCAGCCCCAGCATTTT; CDR3aa: CAISDRGGNQPQHF